This T cell receptor (beta chain) was retrieved from a study of T-cell reconstitution after alpha-beta-depleted transplantation in children. Germline assignment: CDR1 LGHNA and CDR2 YNFKEQ. This CDR3 comprises 15 residues. V lost 4 bases to trimming and J lost 7 bases, with 16 bases between them. Study findings and constraints: Elevated TCRbeta diversity at day 60 was traced, in some patients, to surviving recipient T cells and thymic progenitors. T-cell numbers and diversity, one year after transplant, stemmed largely from T cells that were newly produced.

Unique molecular identifiers were incorporated into the prepared TCRbeta library. TCRdb fed the PCR reads into MiXCR, producing one record per CDR3 protein. This repertoire shows about 290,000 distinct CDR3 sequences, approximately 7.3% found once; its top ten account for 9.1%. In its sample, this clonotype was seen many times. Its antigen remains unknown. The V gene is TRBV4-2, the J gene TRBJ2-2, with D possibly matching TRBD2 (5 bases). The sequence came from a female patient aged 2-15 years who had a stem cell transplant for Fanconi anemia, so the T cells may come from the graft donor. Source: peripheral blood, taken 360 days after TCRalphabeta/CD19-depleted stem cell transplant. CDR3 protein: CASSLRRAPGGELFF. CDR3 DNA: TGTGCCAGCAGCCTCCGGCGGGCCCCCGGCGGGGAGCTGTTTTTT.